This T cell receptor (beta chain) was recovered during a study of human T cells and chemical hapten exposure. The CDR3 length is 15 residues. The V end lost 0 bases, the J end lost 0 bases, and 8 bases lay between the germline ends. Indicated time point: patch test 3, about 24 weeks after DPC sensitization. The treatment was: therapeutic diphenylcyclopropenone sensitization with weekly scalp DPC. Unfractionated whole blood yielded total RNA. TCRdb passed the RACE reads through MiXCR, listing each CDR3 protein once. The sample lists tens of thousands of distinct CDR3 sequences, 9.5% occurring once. This clonotype was recorded many times.

This sequence originates from a man between 50 and 59 years old with alopecia areata. Some clones in this sample may be carry-over from other donors' samples. This specimen was whole blood, taken in connection with sensitization to the hapten diphenylcyclopropenone (DPC). The rearrangement uses TRBV12-3 or TRBV12-4 and TRBJ1-1; D unclear. This chain's CDR3 is CASSLASGVNTEAFF. In DNA form, the CDR3 reads TGTGCCAGCAGTTTAGCAAGTGGGGTGAACACTGAAGCTTTCTTT.